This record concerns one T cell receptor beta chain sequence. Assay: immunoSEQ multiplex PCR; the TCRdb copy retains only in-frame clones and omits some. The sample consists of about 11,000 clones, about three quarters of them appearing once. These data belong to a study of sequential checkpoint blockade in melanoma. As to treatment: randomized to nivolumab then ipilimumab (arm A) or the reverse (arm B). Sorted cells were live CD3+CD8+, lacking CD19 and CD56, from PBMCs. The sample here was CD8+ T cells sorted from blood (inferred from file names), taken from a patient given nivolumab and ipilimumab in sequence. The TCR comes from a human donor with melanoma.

The CDR3 protein is CASSDPGGGYGYTF. CDR3 sequence (DNA): TGCGCCAGCAGTGACCCGGGGGGAGGCTATGGCTACACCTTC. The chain links TRBV10-1 to TRBJ1-2, with D tentatively TRBD1 (5 bases). In germline, CDR1 is WNHNN, CDR2 SYGVQD (reference sequence). The CDR3 is 14 residues long. Trimming shortened V by 3 bases and J by 4 bases, and 12 bases separated the two germline ends.